Listed here are 5 T cell receptor beta chains from one sample, sequenced in a study of cytomegalovirus exposure and HLA in healthy donors. A multiplex PCR was run with 60 Vbeta primers and 13 Jbeta primers. This table comes from immunoSEQ multiplex PCR, and its TCRdb copy is limited to in-frame clones, with some not included. Found here are 100,000 to 150,000 clones, 80% of them singletons; the top ten hold approximately 8.4%. The sample comprised PBMCs. The receptors shown here come from a man in his thirties or forties in good health and CMV-seropositive.

DNA of the CDR3: TGTGCCAGCAGTTTCGGGACTAGCGGGGGGGAGCAGTACTTC. Residues: CASSFGTSGGEQYF. This chain links TRBV6-6 with TRBJ2-7; TRBD2 agrees at 15 bases. The CDR3 extends over 14 amino acids. Germline values: CDR1 MNHNY, CDR2 SVGAGI (reference sequence). Trimming removed 4 bases from V and 7 bases from J; junction bases left unmatched: 2.

Regarding this clone: Sequence at one end of the junction differs from germline and may be a read error. The chain links TRBV29-1 to TRBJ1-2; TRBD1 might be the D (5 bases). Germline CDR1 SQVTM, CDR2 ANQGSEA. The CDR3 totals 12 residues. The CDR3 region is CSGERGLGGYTF. The CDR3 nucleotides are TGCAGCGGTGAAAGGGGTTTAGGCGGCTACACCTTC.

The V gene is TRBV6-5, the J gene TRBJ2-5; maybe TRBD2 (5 bases). Per germline, CDR1 MNHEY and CDR2 SVGAGI. V dropped 5 bases and J dropped 7 bases, with 14 bases sitting between them. This CDR3 region has 13 residues. CDR3: CASSPLPGLTQYF. The DNA of the CDR3 is TGTGCCAGCAGTCCGCTTCCGGGATTGACCCAGTACTTC.

V usage is TRBV9 and J usage is TRBJ2-3; 8 bases match TRBD2. The junction had 8 bases not matched to a gene; V was cut back by 1 base and J by 4 bases. Germline CDR1 and CDR2: SGDLS and YYNGEE. The CDR3 has 16 residues. CDR3 in amino acids: CASSVYETSGPDTQYF. CDR3 in DNA: TGTGCCAGCAGCGTATATGAAACTAGCGGTCCAGATACGCAGTATTTT.

About this clone itself: Other DNA sequences from this sample encode an identical CDR3 as well. The chain joins TRBV5-1 to TRBJ1-2; D unclear. Germline CDR1 reads SGHRS; CDR2 reads YFSETQ. This CDR3 is built from 14 residues. The V end was cut by 0 bases, the J end by 0 bases, with 6 bases between. The CDR3 DNA reads as TGCGCCAGCAGCTTGGGAGTTACTAACTATGGCTACACCTTC. Amino acids: CASSLGVTNYGYTF. The full variable domain, rest sourced from reference TRBV5-1 and TRBJ1-2, is KAGVTQTPRYLIKTRGQQVTLSCSPISGHRSVSWYQQTPGQGLQFLFEYFSETQRNKGNFPGRFSGRQFSNSRSEMNVSTLELGDSALYLCASSLGVTNYGYTFGSGTRLTVV.